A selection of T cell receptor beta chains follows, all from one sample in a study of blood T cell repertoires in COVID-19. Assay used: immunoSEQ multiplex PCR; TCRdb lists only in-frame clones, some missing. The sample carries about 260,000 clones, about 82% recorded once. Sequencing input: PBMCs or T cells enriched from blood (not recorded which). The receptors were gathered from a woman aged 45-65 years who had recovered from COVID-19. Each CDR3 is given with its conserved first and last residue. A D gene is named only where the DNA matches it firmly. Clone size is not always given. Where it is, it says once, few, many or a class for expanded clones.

CDR3 protein: CASSLDLVFGDMNSPLHF
CDR3 DNA: TGTGCCAGCAGCTTAGATTTGGTGTTTGGAGATATGAATTCACCCCTCCACTTT
J gene: TRBJ1-6
CDR3 length: 18
clone size: -
V gene: TRBV11-3
D gene: -

CDR3 protein: CASRSTTGTSSPDTQYF
CDR3 DNA: TGCGCCAGCCGCTCAACTACCGGGACTAGCAGTCCAGATACGCAGTATTTT
J gene: TRBJ2-3
CDR3 length: 17
clone size: -
V gene: TRBV5-1
D gene: TRBD2

CDR3 protein: CASRGWGPMPQHF
CDR3 DNA: TGTGCCAGCAGGGGGTGGGGCCCTATGCCCCAGCATTTT
J gene: TRBJ1-5
CDR3 length: 13
clone size: -
V gene: TRBV12-3/TRBV12-4
D gene: -

CDR3 protein: CASSYSEVYTGELFF
CDR3 DNA: TGTGCCAGCAGTTACAGTGAGGTTTACACCGGGGAGCTGTTTTTT
J gene: TRBJ2-2
CDR3 length: 15
clone size: -
V gene: TRBV6-5
D gene: -

CDR3 protein: CASSLSSGGAVGTGELFF
CDR3 DNA: TGTGCCAGCAGCTTATCTAGCGGGGGGGCCGTCGGCACCGGGGAGCTGTTTTTT
J gene: TRBJ2-2
CDR3 length: 18
clone size: -
V gene: TRBV7-2
D gene: TRBD2

CDR3 protein: CASSLGLPRTNGYTF
CDR3 DNA: TGTGCCAGCAGCTTAGGATTGCCCCGGACTAATGGCTACACCTTC
J gene: TRBJ1-2
CDR3 length: 15
clone size: -
V gene: TRBV7-9
D gene: -

CDR3 protein: CASSPFRTEGNTIYF
CDR3 DNA: TGCGCCAGCAGCCCCTTCCGGACAGAAGGAAACACCATATATTTT
J gene: TRBJ1-3
CDR3 length: 15
clone size: -
V gene: TRBV4-1
D gene: -

CDR3 protein: CASSIGHTGTQPQHF
CDR3 DNA: TGTGCCAGTAGTATAGGTCATACAGGGACTCAGCCCCAGCATTTT
J gene: TRBJ1-5
CDR3 length: 15
clone size: -
V gene: TRBV19
D gene: -

CDR3 protein: CASSPIQTTSTDTQYF
CDR3 DNA: TGTGCCAGCTCACCAATTCAGACAACTAGCACAGATACGCAGTATTTT
J gene: TRBJ2-3
CDR3 length: 16
clone size: few
V gene: TRBV18
D gene: -

CDR3 protein: CASKSGFNQPQHF
CDR3 DNA: TGTGCCAGTAAATCGGGATTTAATCAGCCCCAGCATTTT
J gene: TRBJ1-5
CDR3 length: 13
clone size: few
V gene: TRBV19
D gene: -

CDR3 protein: CASSPGQREKLFF
CDR3 DNA: TGTGCCAGCTCACCCGGACAGAGGGAAAAACTGTTTTTT
J gene: TRBJ1-4
CDR3 length: 13
clone size: -
V gene: TRBV18
D gene: -

CDR3 protein: CATTPAGARFGNTIYF
CDR3 DNA: TGTGCCACCACTCCCGCAGGGGCCCGGTTTGGAAACACCATATATTTT
J gene: TRBJ1-3
CDR3 length: 16
clone size: -
V gene: TRBV28
D gene: -

CDR3 protein: CASSGQGGAFAVTDTQYF
CDR3 DNA: TGTGCCAGCAGCGGACAGGGGGGCGCATTCGCCGTTACAGATACGCAGTATTTT
J gene: TRBJ2-3
CDR3 length: 18
clone size: -
V gene: TRBV2
D gene: TRBD1

CDR3 protein: CSVTPRAGVADTQYF
CDR3 DNA: TGCAGCGTTACCCCCAGGGCCGGCGTTGCAGATACGCAGTATTTT
J gene: TRBJ2-3
CDR3 length: 15
clone size: -
V gene: TRBV29-1
D gene: -

CDR3 protein: CASSRAGRGPEVNTEAFF
CDR3 DNA: TGTGCCAGCAGCCGCGCGGGCAGGGGGCCCGAGGTGAACACTGAAGCTTTCTTT
J gene: TRBJ1-1
CDR3 length: 18
clone size: -
V gene: TRBV2
D gene: TRBD1

CDR3 protein: CASSLRGGLPYNSPLHF
CDR3 DNA: TGTGCCAGCAGCTTACGGGGGGGCCTTCCCTATAATTCACCCCTCCACTTT
J gene: TRBJ1-6
CDR3 length: 17
clone size: -
V gene: TRBV5-5
D gene: -

CDR3 protein: CASSLGTLPNNEQFF
CDR3 DNA: TGTGCCAGCAGCTTGGGGACACTTCCTAACAATGAGCAGTTCTTC
J gene: TRBJ2-1
CDR3 length: 15
clone size: -
V gene: TRBV5-8
D gene: -

CDR3 protein: CASSLGVRGAGGYTF
CDR3 DNA: TGTGCCAGCAGCTTGGGAGTTCGGGGGGCAGGTGGCTACACCTTC
J gene: TRBJ1-2
CDR3 length: 15
clone size: once
V gene: TRBV5-8
D gene: -

CDR3 protein: CASSDRVTGANVLTF
CDR3 DNA: TGTGCCAGCAGTGACCGAGTAACCGGGGCCAACGTCCTGACTTTC
J gene: TRBJ2-6
CDR3 length: 15
clone size: -
V gene: TRBV6-1
D gene: -

CDR3 protein: CSASSRRANYGYTF
CDR3 DNA: TGCAGTGCTAGTTCGCGGAGAGCTAACTATGGCTACACCTTC
J gene: TRBJ1-2
CDR3 length: 14
clone size: few
V gene: TRBV20-1
D gene: -

CDR3 protein: CASSYWTQNEQFF
CDR3 DNA: TGTGCCAGCAGTTACTGGACTCAGAATGAGCAGTTCTTC
J gene: TRBJ2-1
CDR3 length: 13
clone size: -
V gene: TRBV3-1/TRBV3-2
D gene: -

CDR3 protein: CASTREAGNTEAFF
CDR3 DNA: TGTGCCAGCACTAGAGAGGCTGGAAACACTGAAGCTTTCTTT
J gene: TRBJ1-1
CDR3 length: 14
clone size: -
V gene: TRBV2
D gene: -

CDR3 protein: CASSYSPGDTQYF
CDR3 DNA: TGTGCCAGCAGTTACTCTCCGGGGGATACGCAGTATTTT
J gene: TRBJ2-3
CDR3 length: 13
clone size: -
V gene: TRBV6-2/TRBV6-3
D gene: -

CDR3 protein: CASSGGAGEQYF
CDR3 DNA: TGTGCCAGCAGTGGGGGGGCGGGTGAGCAGTACTTC
J gene: TRBJ2-7
CDR3 length: 12
clone size: -
V gene: TRBV27
D gene: -

CDR3 protein: CASSLGGTSDQPQHF
CDR3 DNA: TGTGCCAGCAGCTTGGGCGGTACATCGGATCAGCCCCAGCATTTT
J gene: TRBJ1-5
CDR3 length: 15
clone size: -
V gene: TRBV5-4
D gene: -

CDR3 protein: CASSRTGMLRYEQYF
CDR3 DNA: TGTGCCAGCAGTCGCACAGGTATGCTGAGATACGAGCAGTACTTC
J gene: TRBJ2-7
CDR3 length: 15
clone size: once
V gene: TRBV6-2/TRBV6-3
D gene: -

CDR3 protein: CASSQRTGLSNQPQHF
CDR3 DNA: TGTGCCAGTAGCCAACGGACAGGGTTGAGCAATCAGCCCCAGCATTTT
J gene: TRBJ1-5
CDR3 length: 16
clone size: -
V gene: TRBV19
D gene: TRBD1

CDR3 protein: CASSLTGQKNTEAFF
CDR3 DNA: TGTGCCAGCAGCTTAACGGGACAGAAGAACACTGAAGCTTTCTTT
J gene: TRBJ1-1
CDR3 length: 15
clone size: -
V gene: TRBV7-9
D gene: TRBD1

CDR3 protein: CASSSGTATYEQYF
CDR3 DNA: TGTGCCAGCAGCTCTGGGACAGCTACCTACGAGCAGTACTTC
J gene: TRBJ2-7
CDR3 length: 14
clone size: few
V gene: TRBV9
D gene: TRBD1

CDR3 protein: CASSPHGTGGSEQYF
CDR3 DNA: TGTGCCAGCAGCCCACACGGGACAGGGGGGAGCGAGCAGTACTTC
J gene: TRBJ2-7
CDR3 length: 15
clone size: -
V gene: TRBV7-2
D gene: TRBD1

CDR3 protein: CASTTTSGQGGNEQFF
CDR3 DNA: TGCGCCAGCACTACAACGTCGGGACAGGGCGGGAATGAGCAGTTCTTC
J gene: TRBJ2-1
CDR3 length: 16
clone size: -
V gene: TRBV23-1
D gene: TRBD1

CDR3 protein: CATSRDKVRIGTGNEQYF
CDR3 DNA: TGTGCCACCAGCAGAGATAAGGTTAGGATTGGGACAGGCAACGAGCAGTACTTC
J gene: TRBJ2-7
CDR3 length: 18
clone size: -
V gene: TRBV15
D gene: TRBD1

CDR3 protein: CASSQRAILPPDTQYF
CDR3 DNA: TGTGCCAGCAGCCAGCGGGCCATTCTCCCCCCGGATACGCAGTATTTT
J gene: TRBJ2-3
CDR3 length: 16
clone size: -
V gene: TRBV3-1/TRBV3-2
D gene: -

CDR3 protein: CASSPGTGGYEKLFF
CDR3 DNA: TGTGCCAGCAGTCCTGGGACAGGGGGATACGAAAAACTGTTTTTT
J gene: TRBJ1-4
CDR3 length: 15
clone size: -
V gene: TRBV27
D gene: TRBD1

CDR3 protein: CASSLAGGDYGYTF
CDR3 DNA: TGCGCCAGCAGCTTGGCCGGCGGGGACTATGGCTACACCTTC
J gene: TRBJ1-2
CDR3 length: 14
clone size: -
V gene: TRBV5-1
D gene: -

CDR3 protein: CASSQSAGDEKLFF
CDR3 DNA: TGTGCCAGCAGCCAAAGCGCTGGCGATGAAAAACTGTTTTTT
J gene: TRBJ1-4
CDR3 length: 14
clone size: -
V gene: TRBV3-1/TRBV3-2
D gene: -

CDR3 protein: CASSPRERGYGYTF
CDR3 DNA: TGTGCCAGCAGCCCCCGGGAGAGGGGCTATGGCTACACCTTC
J gene: TRBJ1-2
CDR3 length: 14
clone size: few
V gene: TRBV6-5
D gene: -

CDR3 protein: CASSLGAGNEKLFF
CDR3 DNA: TGCGCCAGCAGCTTGGGAGCAGGGAATGAAAAACTGTTTTTT
J gene: TRBJ1-4
CDR3 length: 14
clone size: -
V gene: TRBV5-1
D gene: -

CDR3 protein: CASSEALAGADTQYF
CDR3 DNA: TGTGCCAGCAGTGAAGCGCTAGCGGGAGCAGATACGCAGTATTTT
J gene: TRBJ2-3
CDR3 length: 15
clone size: few
V gene: TRBV6-1
D gene: TRBD2

CDR3 protein: CASSQEYGTGGDIQYF
CDR3 DNA: TGCGCCAGCAGCCAAGAATACGGGACAGGGGGTGACATTCAGTACTTC
J gene: TRBJ2-4
CDR3 length: 16
clone size: few
V gene: TRBV4-3
D gene: TRBD1

CDR3 protein: CSVKPTETEAFF
CDR3 DNA: TGCAGCGTTAAACCGACAGAGACTGAAGCTTTCTTT
J gene: TRBJ1-1
CDR3 length: 12
clone size: -
V gene: TRBV29-1
D gene: -

CDR3 protein: CASRSRQDTTGNTIYF
CDR3 DNA: TGTGCCAGCAGATCGAGACAGGACACAACTGGAAACACCATATATTTT
J gene: TRBJ1-3
CDR3 length: 16
clone size: -
V gene: TRBV25-1
D gene: -